The clone carrying this T cell receptor (beta chain) appeared a few times. Its antigen is not known. This record comes from a study of T cell repertoires in cytomegalovirus infection. The CDR3 contains 20 residues. The V end lost 7 bases, the J end lost 1 base, and 30 bases lay between the germline ends. TCRdb fed the reads into MiXCR, producing one record per CDR3 protein. The table shows tens of thousands of distinct CDR3 sequences, with over 15% occurring only once. The V call is TRBV12-3 or TRBV12-4, the J call TRBJ2-3; possible D gene TRBD1, 6 bases. The receptor's source is a human donor in good health (CMV status not recorded). Some clones in this sample may be carry-over from other donors' samples. Sequencing was performed on CD8+ T cells from cultured PBMCs, taken from culture after CMV antigen stimulation. The CDR3 DNA reads TGTGCCAGCACCTCGACTCTTCCAGGGAAGGGTTCAGGGGGCACAGATACGCAGTATTTT. Protein sequence: CASTSTLPGKGSGGTDTQYF.